These 20 T cell receptor beta chains originate from one sample sequenced in a study of T-cell memory formation after mild COVID-19. TCRdb recomputed calls from the 5' RACE reads with MiXCR, one row per CDR3 protein. Among under 400,000 distinct CDR3 sequences listed, 25% to 30% were seen once. Sequencing used PBMCs or a T cell subset sorted from them (not recorded which). These receptors originate from an adult woman who had mild COVID-19 (a few samples of this study predate the infection). Cell type and time point are not known.

The V call is TRBV6-6, the J call TRBJ2-7, with D perhaps TRBD2 (6 bases). Germline V CDR1 and CDR2: MNHNY, SVGAGI (reference sequence). The CDR3 covers 13 residues. V was pared by 8 bases and J by 4 bases, with 15 bases between. CDR3 sequence reads: CASQISSGYEQYF. CDR3 DNA sequence: TGTGCCAGCCAGATCAGTAGCGGATACGAGCAGTACTTC.

The table lists this clonotype with many counts. V gene TRBV5-6 combines with J gene TRBJ2-3; D is ambiguous. CDR1 is SGHDT and CDR2 is YYEEEE in the germline V gene. The V and J ends lost 0 bases and 3 bases respectively, with 5 bases between them. The CDR3 is 13 amino acids. The CDR3 here is CASSLGATDTQYF. The CDR3 coding sequence is TGTGCCAGCAGCTTGGGGGCGACAGATACGCAGTATTTT.

Many counts were recorded for this clonotype. The chain is built from TRBV12-3 or TRBV12-4 and TRBJ2-1; 12 nucleotides line up with TRBD1. Trimming took 3 bases from V and 9 from J; bases not matched to a gene: 3. This CDR3 has 14 amino acids. Written as DNA, the CDR3 is TGTGCCAGCAGTTTCGGGACAGGGGGCAGTGAGCAGTTCTTC. Translating it yields CASSFGTGGSEQFF.

The gene calls are TRBV7-8 and TRBJ2-7, with no clear D. The V end lost 5 bases, the J end lost 1 base, and 12 bases lay between the germline ends. The germline V gene has CDR1 SGHVS and CDR2 FQNEAQ. The CDR3 runs 14 residues. The CDR3 DNA reads TGTGCCAGCAGCCCTGTGCAGGTGTCCTACGAGCAGTACTTC. Translated, it gives CASSPVQVSYEQYF. The variable domain in full, completed from reference TRBV7-8 and TRBJ2-7, reads GAGVSQSPRYKVAKRGQDVALRCDPISGHVSLFWYQQALGQGPEFLTYFQNEAQLDKSGLPSDRFFAERPEGSVSTLKIQRTQQEDSAVYLCASSPVQVSYEQYFGPGTRLTVT.

The chain recombines TRBV18 with TRBJ1-1, with unresolved D. The CDR3 totals 13 residues. Looked up from germline, CDR1 is KGHSH and CDR2 is LQKENI. V dropped 6 bases and J dropped 5 bases, with 13 bases sitting between them. In DNA, the CDR3 is TGTGCCAGCTCTCCCACCCAAGCGACTGAAGCTTTCTTT. This sequence encodes CASSPTQATEAFF.

The CDR3 sequence: CAWSVDRVNEQYF. CDR3 nucleotide sequence: TGTGCCTGGAGTGTAGACAGGGTGAACGAGCAGTACTTC. The V call is TRBV30, the J call TRBJ2-7; the match to TRBD1 covers 7 bases. This CDR3 contains 13 residues. Germline V gene lookup returns CDR1 GTSNPN and CDR2 SVGIG (reference sequence). After removal of 0 bases from V and 5 bases from J, the junction contained 4 bases not matched to a gene.

The chain recombines TRBV27 with TRBJ2-7, with D possibly being TRBD1 (6 bases). Trimming took 2 bases from V and 0 from J, leaving 20 bases between them. Germline V gene sequence: CDR1 MNHEY, CDR2 SMNVEV (reference sequence). This CDR3 has 18 residues. The CDR3 loop reads CASSLMGPGHGYSYEQYF. CDR3 bases: TGTGCCAGCAGTTTAATGGGACCGGGACACGGGTACTCCTACGAGCAGTACTTC.

The chain carries TRBV7-3 and TRBJ2-1; 7 bases line up with TRBD2. V gave up 4 bases and J gave up 0 bases; unmatched junction bases: 6. CDR1 is SGHTA and CDR2 is FQGTGA in the germline V gene. This CDR3 contains 16 residues. The CDR3 DNA reads TGTGCCAGCAGCTCTCACGGGGGGAGCTCCTACAATGAGCAGTTCTTC. It is translated as CASSSHGGSSYNEQFF.

This clonotype was detected a few times. This chain uses TRBV7-8 with TRBJ2-3, with TRBD2 as a possible D gene (6 bases). CDR1 and CDR2 (germline): SGHVS, FQNEAQ. This CDR3 is built from 14 residues. V lost 3 bases and J lost 2, with 9 bases in between. CDR3 residues: CASSLSGFTDTQYF. In DNA, the CDR3 is TGTGCCAGCAGCTTGAGCGGGTTCACAGATACGCAGTATTTT.

J is TRBJ2-7 and V is TRBV20-1, with D maybe TRBD2 (5 bases). V shed 1 base and J shed 4 bases, with 11 bases lying between them. The CDR3 consists of 13 residues. CDR1 and CDR2 from the germline V gene are DFQATT and SNEGSKA (reference sequence). The CDR3 DNA sequence: TGCAGTGCTAGAGTTCGGGATCGGTACGAGCAGTACTTC. Protein product: CSARVRDRYEQYF.

This clonotype has more than one count but fewer than ten. The rearrangement uses TRBV9 and TRBJ1-1; D is ambiguous. The germline V gene has CDR1 SGDLS and CDR2 YYNGEE. Trimming stripped 4 bases from V and 8 bases from J, with 12 bases between. The CDR3 has 12 residues. The CDR3 region is CASSLPRAEAFF. The DNA for the CDR3 is TGTGCCAGCAGCCTCCCTAGGGCAGAAGCTTTCTTT.

This clonotype was counted a few times. The V gene is TRBV12-3 or TRBV12-4, the J gene TRBJ2-7, with 8 positions matching TRBD1. The length of the CDR3 is 16 residues. Trimming at V came to 4 bases and at J to 3 bases, leaving 11 bases not matched to a gene. The CDR3, as DNA: TGTGCCAGCAGTTCCCAGGGGGCGCAGGTAGTCTACGAGCAGTACTTC. Protein sequence: CASSSQGAQVVYEQYF.

This chain joins TRBV7-8 and TRBJ1-2, with D possibly matching TRBD1 (6 bases). Germline CDR1 and CDR2: SGHVS and FQNEAQ. The CDR3 runs to 16 residues. Trimming took 5 bases from V and 4 from J, leaving 20 bases between them. The CDR3 region has the DNA TGTGCCAGCAGCCGAAGTACAGGGCCGGGCGTCTATGGCTACACCTTC. Protein sequence: CASSRSTGPGVYGYTF.

This clonotype has just a few counts. The rearrangement uses TRBV10-3 and TRBJ2-7; D is unresolved. V lost 8 bases and J 6 bases, leaving 14 bases between the germline ends. The CDR3 consists of 12 residues. Germline V gives CDR1 ENHRY, CDR2 SYGVKD. CDR3 sequence reads: CAIGSLLGEQYF. DNA of the CDR3: TGTGCCATCGGGTCTTTATTGGGCGAGCAGTACTTC.

This sequence joins TRBV6-5 and TRBJ2-5, with D tentatively TRBD2 (6 bases). With 4 bases removed from V and 4 bases from J, the gap between germline ends came to 16 bases. Germline V gives CDR1 MNHEY, CDR2 SVGAGI. CDR3 length equals 15 residues. CDR3 sequence (DNA): TGTGCCAGCAGTTCGGAGGGAGGAGGAGGAGAGACCCAGTACTTC. Amino acid sequence: CASSSEGGGGETQYF.

This clonotype was counted only a few times. The V call is TRBV5-6, the J call TRBJ2-5; unclear D gene. The CDR3 totals 14 residues. CDR1 and CDR2 (germline): SGHDT, YYEEEE. The V end was cut by 0 bases, the J end by 0 bases, with 6 bases between. Here the CDR3 reads CASSLVVNQETQYF. DNA for the CDR3: TGTGCCAGCAGCTTGGTGGTCAACCAAGAGACCCAGTACTTC.

In DNA form, the CDR3 reads TGCAGTGCTAGAGATGGGAGGGACAGCTACGAGCAGTACTTC. It is translated as CSARDGRDSYEQYF. The chain employs TRBV20-1 and TRBJ2-7; D is possibly TRBD1 or TRBD2 (7 bases each). From germline, CDR1 is DFQATT and CDR2 SNEGSKA (reference sequence). The V and J ends lost 0 bases and 3 bases respectively, with 12 bases between them. There are 14 residues in the CDR3.

This clonotype was counted only a few times. This chain uses TRBV12-3 or TRBV12-4 with TRBJ2-7; 9 nucleotides align to TRBD1. This CDR3 is built from 15 residues. Germline trimming cut 2 bases from V and 2 bases from J; bases unmatched to any gene: 4. Here the CDR3 DNA reads TGTGCCAGCAGTTTATCGGGACAGGGTACCTACGAGCAGTACTTC. Amino acids: CASSLSGQGTYEQYF.

This rearrangement joins TRBV7-3 to TRBJ2-1, with 8 bases matching TRBD2. The junction had 1 base not matched to a gene; V was cut back by 3 bases and J by 6 bases. This CDR3 is 13 amino acids long. CDR1 is SGHTA, CDR2 FQGTGA, per germline. For the CDR3, the DNA is TGTGCCAGCAGCTTGGGGACTAGCAATGAGCAGTTCTTC. Translation: CASSLGTSNEQFF.

The rearrangement joins TRBV12-3 or TRBV12-4 to TRBJ2-3; a weak D match, TRBD2 (5 bases). This CDR3 comprises 15 residues. The CDR3 DNA reads as TGTGCTACACGGGCGGGTGACGACCCCACAGATACGCAGTATTTT. It codes for CATRAGDDPTDTQYF.